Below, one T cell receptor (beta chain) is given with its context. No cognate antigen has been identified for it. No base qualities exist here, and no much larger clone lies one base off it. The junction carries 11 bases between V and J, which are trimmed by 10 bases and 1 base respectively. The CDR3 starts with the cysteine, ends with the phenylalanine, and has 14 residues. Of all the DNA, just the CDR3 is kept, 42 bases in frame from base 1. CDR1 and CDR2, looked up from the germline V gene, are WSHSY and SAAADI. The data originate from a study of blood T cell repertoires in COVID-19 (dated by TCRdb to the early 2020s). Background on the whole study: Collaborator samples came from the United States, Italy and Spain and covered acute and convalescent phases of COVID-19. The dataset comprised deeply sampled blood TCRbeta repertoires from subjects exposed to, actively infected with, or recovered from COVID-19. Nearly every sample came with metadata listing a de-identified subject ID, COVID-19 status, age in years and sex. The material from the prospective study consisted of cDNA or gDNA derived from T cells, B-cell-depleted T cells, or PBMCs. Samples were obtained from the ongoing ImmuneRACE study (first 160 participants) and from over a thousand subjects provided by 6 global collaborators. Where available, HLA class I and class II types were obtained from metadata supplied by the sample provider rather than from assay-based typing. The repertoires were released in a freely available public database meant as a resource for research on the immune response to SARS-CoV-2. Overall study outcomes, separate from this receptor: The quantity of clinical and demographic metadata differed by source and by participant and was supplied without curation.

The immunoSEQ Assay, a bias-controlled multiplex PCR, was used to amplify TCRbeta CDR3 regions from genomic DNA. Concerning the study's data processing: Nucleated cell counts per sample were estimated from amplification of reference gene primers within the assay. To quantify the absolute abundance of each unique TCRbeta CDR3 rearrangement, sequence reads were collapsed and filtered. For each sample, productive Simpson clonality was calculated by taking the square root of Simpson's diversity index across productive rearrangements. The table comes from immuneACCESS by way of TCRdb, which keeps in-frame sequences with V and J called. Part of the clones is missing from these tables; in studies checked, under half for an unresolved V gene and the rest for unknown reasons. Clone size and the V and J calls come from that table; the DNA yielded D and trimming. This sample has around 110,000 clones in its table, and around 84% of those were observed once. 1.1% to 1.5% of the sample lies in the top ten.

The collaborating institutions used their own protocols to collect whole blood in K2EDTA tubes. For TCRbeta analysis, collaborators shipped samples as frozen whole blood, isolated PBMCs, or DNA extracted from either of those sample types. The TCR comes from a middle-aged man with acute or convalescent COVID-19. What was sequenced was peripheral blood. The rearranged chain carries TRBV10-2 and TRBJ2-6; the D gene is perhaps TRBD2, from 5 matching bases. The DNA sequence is TGCGCCACCCCGACGGGGTCTGGGGCCAACGTCCTGACTTTC. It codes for CATPTGSGANVLTF.